This T cell receptor beta chain was observed in a study of blood T cells in healthy people across ages. Combining a sample-barcoded 5' primer with a J-beta primer mix, a second PCR ran for about 7 to 11 cycles. One entry per CDR3 protein, called by TCRdb with MiXCR from the 5' RACE reads. The sample yields 1.5 million to 2 million distinct CDR3 sequences, roughly 28% seen once. For this clonotype: The antigen is unknown.

Study-level results: Across samples, TCR beta diversity tracked strongly with naive T cell percentage. More naive CD4+ cells and higher diversity marked long-lived donors relative to aged donors.

Russia was home to the donors, healthy Caucasian individuals aged roughly 6 to 100. Isolated per sample were at least 7 million PBMCs. This sequence originates from a woman younger than 45 in good health. The sample consisted of blood.

As DNA, the CDR3 is TGTGCCAGCAGCCCCTGGTTTGGACAGATGAACACTGAAGCTTTCTTT. Translated, it gives CASSPWFGQMNTEAFF. The chain employs TRBV7-9 and TRBJ1-1; perhaps TRBD1 as D (6 bases). V was clipped by 5 bases and J by 0 bases, with 16 bases between them. Germline V gives CDR1 SEHNR, CDR2 FQNEAQ (reference sequence). The CDR3 extends over 16 amino acids. Looking up the rest from reference TRBV7-9 and TRBJ1-1 gives the full variable domain: DTGVSQNPRHKITKRGQNVTFRCDPISEHNRLYWYRQTLGQGPEFLTYFQNEAQLEKSRLLSDRFSAERPKGSFSTLEIQRTEQGDSAMYLCASSPWFGQMNTEAFFGQGTRLTVV.